This T cell receptor beta chain was documented in a study of OX40 agonist ivuxolimab in advanced cancers. With baseline, cycle 4 day 1, and cycle 7 day 1 as timepoints, blood was sampled. The germline V gene has CDR1 MDHEN and CDR2 SYDVKM. CDR3 length: 12 residues. Trimming took 3 bases from V and 6 from J, leaving 7 bases between them. Sequencing used immunoSEQ multiplex PCR; TCRdb keeps in-frame clones, though not all of them. The sample includes 70,000 to 100,000 clones, just under 90% seen only once; the top ten take around 7.4%. The TCR was taken from an adult with an advanced solid tumor such as melanoma, head and neck, liver or kidney cancer. This chain joins TRBV28 and TRBJ2-3; D gene unclear. The starting material was CD4+ or CD8+ T cells sorted from blood, obtained in a trial of the OX40 agonist ivuxolimab. The CDR3 is CASSLEADTQYF. The CDR3 DNA reads as TGTGCCAGCAGTTTGGAAGCGGATACGCAGTATTTT.